The present T cell receptor (beta chain) was sequenced within a study of shared clonotypes between healthy human individuals. Points from the study as a whole: Large depth notwithstanding, sorted-subset sequencing proved incomplete by rarefaction.

CD4+ cells underwent separation, giving CD45RA+ naive and CD45RA-negative memory subsets. This clone was recorded once. Its target is unknown. Deletions cut 0 bases from V and 2 bases from J, with 16 bases between. The CDR3 runs to 18 residues. Germline CDR1 reads SEHNR; CDR2 reads FQNEAQ (reference sequence). Assay used: immunoSEQ multiplex PCR; TCRdb lists only in-frame clones, some missing. Among approximately 2.1 million clones listed, more than 80% were seen once. The V call is TRBV7-9, the J call TRBJ2-2; D not certain. This sequence was found in a man in his late teens or twenties in good health. Some clones in this sample may be carry-over from other donors' samples. The specimen was naive CD4+ T cells from PBMCs. Documented subset: CD45RA+ positively selected. The DNA for the CDR3 is TGTGCCAGCAGCTTAGCGCGAACCCACCCCCGCAACACCGGGGAGCTGTTTTTT. Translated: CASSLARTHPRNTGELFF.